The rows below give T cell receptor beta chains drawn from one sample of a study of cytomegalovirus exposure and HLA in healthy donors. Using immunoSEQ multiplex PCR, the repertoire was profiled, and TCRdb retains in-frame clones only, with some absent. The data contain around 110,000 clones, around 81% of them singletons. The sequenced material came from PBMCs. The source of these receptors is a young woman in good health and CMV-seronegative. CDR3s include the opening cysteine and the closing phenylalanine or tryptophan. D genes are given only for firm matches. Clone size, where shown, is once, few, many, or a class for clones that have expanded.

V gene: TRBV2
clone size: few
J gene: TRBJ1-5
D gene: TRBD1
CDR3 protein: CASRRRQGGGNQPQHF
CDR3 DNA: TGTGCCAGCAGGCGAAGACAGGGCGGTGGCAATCAGCCCCAGCATTTT

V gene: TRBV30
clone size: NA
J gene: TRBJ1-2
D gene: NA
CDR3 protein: CAWSVRREGGYTF
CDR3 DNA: TGTGCCTGGAGTGTACGCAGGGAGGGTGGCTACACCTTC

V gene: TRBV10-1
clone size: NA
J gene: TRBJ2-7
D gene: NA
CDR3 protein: CASSQPGRGIYEQYF
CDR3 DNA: TGCGCCAGCAGTCAGCCCGGACGAGGGATCTACGAGCAGTACTTC

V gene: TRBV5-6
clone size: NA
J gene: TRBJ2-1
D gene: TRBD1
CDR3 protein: CASTPSGTGGRNEQFF
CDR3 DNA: TGTGCCAGCACCCCCTCCGGGACAGGGGGACGCAATGAGCAGTTCTTC

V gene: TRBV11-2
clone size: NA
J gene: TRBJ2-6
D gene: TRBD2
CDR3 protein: CASSLFLAGDSGANVLTF
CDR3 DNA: TGTGCCAGCAGCTTATTTCTAGCGGGCGACTCTGGGGCCAACGTCCTGACTTTC

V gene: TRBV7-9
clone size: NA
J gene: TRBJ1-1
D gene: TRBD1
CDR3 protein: CASTPTGSNTEAFF
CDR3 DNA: TGTGCCAGCACCCCGACAGGGTCGAACACTGAAGCTTTCTTT

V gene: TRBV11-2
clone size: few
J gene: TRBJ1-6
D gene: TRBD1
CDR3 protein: CASSLGGQGNSPLHF
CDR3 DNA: TGTGCCAGCAGCTTAGGCGGACAGGGTAATTCACCCCTCCACTTT

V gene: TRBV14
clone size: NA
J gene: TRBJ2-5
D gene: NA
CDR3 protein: CASSQTTVYQETQYF
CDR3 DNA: TGTGCCAGCAGCCAAACTACGGTGTACCAAGAGACCCAGTACTTC

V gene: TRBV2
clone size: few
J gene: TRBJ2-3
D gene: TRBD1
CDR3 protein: CASSPGQGITDTQYF
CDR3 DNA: TGTGCCAGCAGTCCCGGACAGGGGATCACAGATACGCAGTATTTT

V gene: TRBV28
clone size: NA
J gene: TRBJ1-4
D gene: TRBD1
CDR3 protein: CASSSGTGGEKLFF
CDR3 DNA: TGTGCCAGCAGCTCCGGGACAGGCGGAGAAAAACTGTTTTTT

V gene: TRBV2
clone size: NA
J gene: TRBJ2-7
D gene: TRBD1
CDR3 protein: CASRDRVSYEQYF
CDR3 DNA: TGTGCCAGCCGGGACAGGGTGTCCTACGAGCAGTACTTC

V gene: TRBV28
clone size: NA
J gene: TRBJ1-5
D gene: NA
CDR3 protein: CASSFWPTDSGNQPQHF
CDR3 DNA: TGTGCCAGCAGTTTTTGGCCAACGGACAGCGGCAATCAGCCCCAGCATTTT

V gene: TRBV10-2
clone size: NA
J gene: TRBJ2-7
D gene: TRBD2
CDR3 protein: CASMGLAGSWGEQYF
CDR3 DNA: TGCGCCAGCATGGGACTAGCGGGATCATGGGGCGAGCAGTACTTC

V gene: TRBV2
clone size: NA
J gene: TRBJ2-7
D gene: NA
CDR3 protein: CARGGSGPELEQYF
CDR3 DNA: TGTGCGAGGGGGGGCTCAGGTCCCGAACTCGAGCAGTACTTC

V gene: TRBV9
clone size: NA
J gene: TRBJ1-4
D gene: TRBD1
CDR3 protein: CASSVQGATNEKLFF
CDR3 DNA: TGTGCCAGCAGCGTACAGGGGGCTACTAATGAAAAACTGTTTTTT

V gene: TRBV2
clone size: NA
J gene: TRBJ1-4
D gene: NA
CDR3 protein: CASFSGGSEKLFF
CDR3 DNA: TGTGCCAGCTTCTCCGGCGGGTCTGAAAAACTGTTTTTT

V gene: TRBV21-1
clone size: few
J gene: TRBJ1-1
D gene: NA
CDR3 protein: CASSLQGAFF
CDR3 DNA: TGTGCCAGCAGCTTACAGGGGGCTTTCTTT

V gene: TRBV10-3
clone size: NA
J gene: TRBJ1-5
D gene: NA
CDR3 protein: CAISAGSSNQPQHF
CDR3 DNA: TGTGCCATCAGTGCGGGGAGTAGCAATCAGCCCCAGCATTTT

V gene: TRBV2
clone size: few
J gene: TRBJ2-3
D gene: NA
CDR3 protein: CASRAVGVPDTQYF
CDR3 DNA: TGTGCCAGCAGAGCCGTCGGGGTCCCAGATACGCAGTATTTT

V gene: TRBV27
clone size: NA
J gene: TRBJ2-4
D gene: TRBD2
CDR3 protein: CASSLIPAGERLAKNIQYF
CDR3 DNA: TGTGCCAGCAGTTTAATTCCAGCGGGAGAACGGTTGGCCAAAAACATTCAGTACTTC

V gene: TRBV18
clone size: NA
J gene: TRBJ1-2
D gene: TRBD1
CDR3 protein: CASSPPGTGINYGYTF
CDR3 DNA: TGTGCCAGCTCACCTCCCGGGACAGGGATTAACTATGGCTACACCTTC

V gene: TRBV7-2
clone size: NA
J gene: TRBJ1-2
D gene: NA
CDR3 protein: CASSTGLSNYGYTF
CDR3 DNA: TGTGCCAGCAGCACGGGATTGTCTAACTATGGCTACACCTTC

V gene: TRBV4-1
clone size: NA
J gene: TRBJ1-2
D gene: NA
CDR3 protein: CASSQDESRANYGYTF
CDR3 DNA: TGCGCCAGCAGCCAAGACGAGTCGAGGGCTAACTATGGCTACACCTTC

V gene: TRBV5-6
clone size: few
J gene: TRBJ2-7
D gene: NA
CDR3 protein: CASSLGTGGSVYEQYF
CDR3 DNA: TGTGCCAGCAGCTTGGGGACAGGAGGGTCAGTGTACGAGCAGTACTTC

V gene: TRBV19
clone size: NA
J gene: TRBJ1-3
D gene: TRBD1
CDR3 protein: CPSRTGNSGNTIYF
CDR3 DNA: TGTCCAAGCAGGACAGGGAACTCTGGAAACACCATATATTTT

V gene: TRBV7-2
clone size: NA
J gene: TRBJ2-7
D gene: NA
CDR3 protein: CASSQSPSYEQYF
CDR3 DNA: TGTGCCAGCAGCCAAAGCCCTTCCTACGAGCAGTACTTC